A selection of T cell receptor beta chains follows, all from one sample in a study of shared clonotypes between healthy human individuals. The protocol was immunoSEQ multiplex PCR, while the TCRdb copy is restricted to in-frame clones and leaves out a portion. The table records around 530,000 clones, roughly 72% of them present only once. The sequenced sample was PBMCs. Source of these receptors: a woman in her thirties or forties in good health. Some clones in this sample may be carry-over from other donors' samples. The CDR3 runs from the conserved cysteine through the conserved F or W. D genes are given only for firm matches. Where a row states a size, it is once, few, many or the class of an expanded clone; other rows omit it.

D: TRBD2
size: once
V: TRBV7-3
J: TRBJ2-3
CDR3: CASSLAGAATDTQYF
DNA: TGTGCCAGCAGCCTAGCGGGAGCCGCGACAGATACGCAGTATTTT

D: NA
size: NA
V: TRBV5-4
J: TRBJ2-2
CDR3: CASSSLAGEGGELFF
DNA: TGTGCCAGCAGCTCGTTGGCAGGGGAGGGCGGGGAGCTGTTTTTT

D: NA
size: NA
V: TRBV7-2
J: TRBJ1-1
CDR3: CASSLGRGTTEAFF
DNA: TGTGCCAGCAGCTTAGGGCGGGGGACCACTGAAGCTTTCTTT

D: NA
size: NA
V: TRBV6-1
J: TRBJ2-1
CDR3: CASSEEALQYGEQFF
DNA: TGTGCCAGCAGTGAAGAAGCTCTCCAATATGGGGAGCAGTTCTTC

D: TRBD2
size: NA
V: TRBV28
J: TRBJ2-5
CDR3: CASKRAGDQETQYF
DNA: TGTGCCAGCAAGCGCGCGGGAGACCAAGAGACCCAGTACTTC

D: NA
size: few
V: TRBV28
J: TRBJ2-7
CDR3: CASRSGTLSYEQYF
DNA: TGTGCCAGCAGGTCCGGGACACTCTCCTACGAGCAGTACTTC

D: NA
size: NA
V: TRBV19
J: TRBJ2-5
CDR3: CASSAYRESETQYF
DNA: TGTGCCAGTAGTGCCTACAGGGAGAGCGAGACCCAGTACTTC

D: NA
size: NA
V: TRBV6-5
J: TRBJ1-6
CDR3: CAGAGTKNSPLHF
DNA: TGTGCCGGAGCCGGGACGAAAAATTCACCCCTCCACTTT

D: NA
size: NA
V: TRBV7-7
J: TRBJ2-5
CDR3: CASSLAGSQETQYF
DNA: TGTGCTAGCAGCTTAGCCGGGAGCCAAGAGACCCAGTACTTC

D: TRBD2
size: NA
V: TRBV5-4
J: TRBJ2-7
CDR3: CASRLAGVPEQYF
DNA: TGTGCCAGCAGGTTGGCGGGAGTACCCGAGCAGTACTTC

D: NA
size: NA
V: TRBV10-3
J: TRBJ2-7
CDR3: CAIGDPRGNYEQYF
DNA: TGTGCCATCGGAGACCCCCGGGGGAATTACGAGCAGTACTTC